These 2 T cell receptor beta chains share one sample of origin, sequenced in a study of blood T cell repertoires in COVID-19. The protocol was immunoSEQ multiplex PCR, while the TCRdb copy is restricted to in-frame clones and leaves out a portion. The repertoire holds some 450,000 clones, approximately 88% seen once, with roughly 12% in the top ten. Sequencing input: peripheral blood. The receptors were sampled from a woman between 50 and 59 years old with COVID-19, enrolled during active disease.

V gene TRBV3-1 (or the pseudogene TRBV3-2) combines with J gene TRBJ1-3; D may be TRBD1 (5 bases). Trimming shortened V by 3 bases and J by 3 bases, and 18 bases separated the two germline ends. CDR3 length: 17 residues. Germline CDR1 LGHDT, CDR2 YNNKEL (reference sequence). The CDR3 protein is CASSHAPSLGGGNTIYF. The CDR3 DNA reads TGTGCCAGCAGCCATGCCCCCTCTCTGGGGGGTGGAAACACCATATATTTT.

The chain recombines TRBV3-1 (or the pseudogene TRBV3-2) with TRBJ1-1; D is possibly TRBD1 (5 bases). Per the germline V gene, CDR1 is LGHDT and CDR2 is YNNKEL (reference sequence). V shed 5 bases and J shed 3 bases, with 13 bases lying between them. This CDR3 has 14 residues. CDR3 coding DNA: TGTGCCAGCAGCTGGGGAATAGGGGACACTGAAGCTTTCTTT. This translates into CASSWGIGDTEAFF.